The 29 T cell receptor beta chains below come from one sample, sequenced in a study of OX40 agonist ivuxolimab in advanced cancers. Assay: immunoSEQ multiplex PCR; the TCRdb copy retains only in-frame clones and omits some. The table records 50,000 to 75,000 clones, about 89% of them present only once. The sequencing used CD4+ or CD8+ T cells sorted from blood, collected in a trial of the OX40 agonist ivuxolimab. Every receptor here comes from an adult with an advanced solid tumor such as melanoma, head and neck, liver or kidney cancer.

This clone came up once. V gene TRBV6-1 combines with J gene TRBJ2-2; D not certain. CDR3 size: 15 residues. The V end was cut by 10 bases, the J end by 7 bases, with 22 bases between. Germline assignment: CDR1 MNHNS and CDR2 SASEGT. In DNA, the CDR3 is TGTGCCACCTCCAGTGGGTTCGGGTACGGCGGGGAGCTGTTTTTT. Amino acids: CATSSGFGYGGELFF.

The genes are TRBV9 and TRBJ2-5; D remains ambiguous. The CDR3 contains 14 residues. CDR1 is SGDLS and CDR2 is YYNGEE in the germline V gene. V lost 0 bases and J lost 3, with 9 bases in between. CDR3 DNA: TGTGCCAGCAGCGTAGCCGGGCTTGAAGAGACCCAGTACTTC. It encodes CASSVAGLEETQYF. Full variable domain (missing parts from reference TRBV9 and TRBJ2-5): DSGVTQTPKHLITATGQRVTLRCSPRSGDLSVYWYQQSLDQGLQFLIQYYNGEERAKGNILERFSAQQFPDLHSELNLSSLELGDSALYFCASSVAGLEETQYFGPGTRLLVL.

The J gene is TRBJ2-7, the V gene TRBV7-2, with D tentatively TRBD2 (5 bases). The CDR3 runs 13 residues. Germline CDR1 is SGHTA and CDR2 is FQGNSA. Trimming cost V 0 bases and J 7 bases, with 10 bases left between them. The CDR3 DNA reads TGTGCCAGCAGCTTAGCAGTCGGGAATGAGCAGTACTTC. It encodes CASSLAVGNEQYF.

This clone was detected once. This chain uses TRBV11-2 with TRBJ1-1; no definite D call. Germline V gives CDR1 SGHAT, CDR2 FQNNGV. V shed 0 bases and J shed 0 bases, with 11 bases lying between them. This CDR3 region has 16 residues. The CDR3 is CASSLEGQDVNTEAFF. The CDR3 region has the DNA TGTGCCAGCAGCTTAGAAGGGCAGGATGTGAACACTGAAGCTTTCTTT.

The chain joins TRBV5-4 to TRBJ2-3, with a weak D call TRBD2 (6 bases). The V and J ends lost 4 bases and 0 bases respectively, with 18 bases between them. The CDR3 is 17 residues long. The germline V gene encodes CDR1 SGHNT and CDR2 YYREEE (reference sequence). This chain's CDR3 is CASSHGGAGTSTDTQYF. The CDR3 nucleotides read TGTGCCAGCAGCCACGGAGGGGCGGGAACTAGCACAGATACGCAGTATTTT.

The chain is built from TRBV5-1 and TRBJ2-7, with 7 bases matching TRBD1. V was clipped by 2 bases and J by 4 bases; unmatched bases: 3. The CDR3 sequence is 13 residues long. Germline lookup yields CDR1 SGHRS and CDR2 YFSETQ. CDR3: CASSLGGRYEQYF. For the CDR3, the DNA is TGCGCCAGCAGCTTAGGGGGCAGGTACGAGCAGTACTTC.

This chain uses TRBV13 with TRBJ2-7, with D perhaps TRBD2 (5 bases). The ends were cut back, 0 bases at V and 9 bases at J, with 12 bases in the middle. Germline V lookup: CDR1 PRHDT, CDR2 FYEKMQ (reference sequence). The CDR3 is 13 residues long. CDR3 DNA: TGTGCCAGCAGCTTAGGTGCGGGCTTAAGGCAGTACTTC. Translation gives CASSLGAGLRQYF. The full variable domain, with the rest looked up from reference TRBV13 and TRBJ2-7, is AAGVIQSPRHLIKEKRETATLKCYPIPRHDTVYWYQQGPGQDPQFLISFYEKMQSDKGSIPDRFSAQQFSDYHSELNMSSLELGDSALYFCASSLGAGLRQYFGPGTRLTVT.

V is TRBV28 and J is TRBJ2-1; D is uncertain. CDR1 is MDHEN and CDR2 is SYDVKM in the germline V gene. The CDR3 loop spans 11 amino acids. V dropped 8 bases and J dropped 7 bases, with 9 bases sitting between them. Here the CDR3 DNA reads TGTGCCAGCGGTGTGCGGAATGAGCAGTTCTTC. Protein: CASGVRNEQFF.

The chain couples TRBV19 to TRBJ1-1, with D unclear. CDR3 length: 15 residues. Germline CDR1 LNHDA, CDR2 SQIVND (reference sequence). The germline V and J ends were trimmed by 5 bases and 0 bases, with 13 bases remaining between them. CDR3 nucleotide sequence: TGTGCCAGTAGTTTATCCGGATTATTGAACACTGAAGCTTTCTTT. It specifies CASSLSGLLNTEAFF.

The chain recombines TRBV18 with TRBJ2-7; D is ambiguous. The V end was cut by 2 bases, the J end by 1 base, with 12 bases between. The CDR3 length is 15 residues. Per the germline V gene, CDR1 is KGHSH and CDR2 is LQKENI. The CDR3 spells CASSPITVSSYEQYF. The CDR3 region has the DNA TGTGCCAGCTCACCAATTACTGTTTCTTCCTACGAGCAGTACTTC. The full variable domain, in which reference TRBV18 and TRBJ2-7 provide the parts outside the CDR3, is NAGVMQNPRHLVRRRGQEARLRCSPMKGHSHVYWYRQLPEEGLKFMVYLQKENIIDESGMPKERFSAEFPKEGPSILRIQQVVRGDSAAYFCASSPITVSSYEQYFGPGTRLTVT.

The V gene is TRBV5-4, the J gene TRBJ2-7; TRBD1 is a possible D gene (5 bases). The V end lost 1 base, the J end lost 0 bases, and 11 bases lay between the germline ends. Germline CDR1 SGHNT, CDR2 YYREEE (reference sequence). The CDR3 spans 15 residues. The CDR3 coding sequence is TGTGCCAGCAGCTTGCCAGGGCCAGGCTCCTACGAGCAGTACTTC. Its protein product is CASSLPGPGSYEQYF.

This clone is a singleton in its sample. The rearrangement uses TRBV28 and TRBJ1-2; 10 bases match TRBD1. Germline V lookup: CDR1 MDHEN, CDR2 SYDVKM. The CDR3 sequence is 16 residues long. J was trimmed by 8 bases and V by 3 bases; bases with no gene match: 12. Here the CDR3 DNA reads TGTGCCAGCAGTTTCTCCGGGACAGGGGTTCCGAGCGGCTACACCTTC. Translating it yields CASSFSGTGVPSGYTF.

The chain links TRBV11-2 to TRBJ2-1; 9 nucleotides match TRBD2. The CDR3 loop spans 14 amino acids. V shed 6 bases and J 1 base; nucleotides not matched to a gene: 1. Germline-derived CDR1 and CDR2 are SGHAT and FQNNGV. The chain's CDR3 is CASRLAGSYNEQFF. CDR3 bases: TGTGCCAGCAGGCTAGCGGGATCCTACAATGAGCAGTTCTTC.

The gene calls are TRBV20-1 and TRBJ1-1; TRBD1 agrees at 7 bases. Germline lookup yields CDR1 DFQATT and CDR2 SNEGSKA (reference sequence). This CDR3 comprises 10 residues. Germline trimming cut 6 bases from V and 11 bases from J; bases unmatched to any gene: 6. The CDR3 region is CSARDREAFF. CDR3 nucleotide sequence: TGCAGTGCCCGCGACAGGGAGGCTTTCTTT.

The chain links TRBV30 to TRBJ1-3; D gene uncertain. Trimming took 0 bases from V and 3 from J, leaving 12 bases between them. CDR1 and CDR2 from the germline V gene are GTSNPN and SVGIG (reference sequence). The CDR3 runs 15 residues. The CDR3 is CAWSVSGEVGNTIYF. The CDR3 DNA reads TGTGCCTGGAGTGTATCCGGAGAAGTTGGAAACACCATATATTTT.

This chain connects TRBV25-1 to TRBJ1-6, with 9 bases lining up with TRBD1. CDR3 length: 14 amino acids. Germline V CDR1 and CDR2: MGHDK, SYGVNS. Trimming removed 8 bases from V and 10 bases from J; junction bases left unmatched: 9. In DNA form, the CDR3 reads TGTGCCAGCCACACCGGGACAGGGTCCTCACCCCTCCACTTT. Its translation is CASHTGTGSSPLHF.

The rearrangement uses TRBV7-8 and TRBJ2-7, with D perhaps matching TRBD1 or TRBD2 (6 bases each). The CDR3 sequence is 15 residues long. Trimming stripped 5 bases from V and 6 bases from J, with 20 bases between. CDR1 and CDR2 (germline): SGHVS, FQNEAQ. CDR3 in DNA: TGTGCCAGCAGCATAGACACGTATGGGGGGCGCGAGCAGTACTTC. As protein: CASSIDTYGGREQYF.

The chain is built from TRBV28 and TRBJ2-5, with D tentatively TRBD1 or TRBD2 (5 bases each). The CDR3 covers 16 residues. The germline V gene encodes CDR1 MDHEN and CDR2 SYDVKM. The germline V and J ends were trimmed by 6 bases and 2 bases, with 19 bases remaining between them. CDR3 coding DNA: TGTGCCAGCAGCTCGCGCCGGGACGGAAGTCAAGAGACCCAGTACTTC. As protein: CASSSRRDGSQETQYF.

The gene calls are TRBV2 and TRBJ2-4; 7 bases match TRBD1. The CDR3 runs to 13 residues. From germline, CDR1 is SNHLY and CDR2 FYNNEI. The V gene end was trimmed by 6 bases and the J gene end by 5 bases; junction bases not matched to a gene: 4. CDR3 amino acids: CASRTDRENIQYF. DNA of the CDR3: TGTGCCAGCAGGACAGACAGGGAAAACATTCAGTACTTC.

The chain is built from TRBV29-1 and TRBJ1-1; D perhaps matches TRBD1 (5 bases). The length of the CDR3 is 13 residues. The ends were cut back, 8 bases at V and 0 bases at J, with 13 bases in the middle. Germline loops: CDR1 SQVTM, CDR2 ANQGSEA. The DNA for the CDR3 is TGCAGCTCTCGGGGGAGAATGAACACTGAAGCTTTCTTT. Encoded protein: CSSRGRMNTEAFF.

The V call is TRBV6-6, the J call TRBJ2-1, with D unclear. The CDR3 consists of 13 residues. Per the germline V gene, CDR1 is MNHNY and CDR2 is SVGAGI (reference sequence). Deletions cut 5 bases from V and 0 bases from J, with 5 bases between. CDR3 coding DNA: TGTGCCAGCAGTCCTTCCTCCTACAATGAGCAGTTCTTC. Translated: CASSPSSYNEQFF.

The chain employs TRBV18 and TRBJ2-1; 8 bases align to TRBD2. V lost 10 bases to trimming and J lost 7 bases; unmatched junction nucleotides: 9. There are 13 residues in the CDR3. Germline lookup yields CDR1 KGHSH and CDR2 LQKENI. The CDR3 here is CATTGGPTNEQFF. CDR3 DNA: TGTGCCACCACGGGAGGGCCTACGAATGAGCAGTTCTTC. The full variable domain, with the rest looked up from reference TRBV18 and TRBJ2-1, is NAGVMQNPRHLVRRRGQEARLRCSPMKGHSHVYWYRQLPEEGLKFMVYLQKENIIDESGMPKERFSAEFPKEGPSILRIQQVVRGDSAAYFCATTGGPTNEQFFGPGTRLTVL.

The V call is TRBV9, the J call TRBJ2-5; 11 positions agree with TRBD2. This CDR3 spans 16 amino acids. Germline V gene data show CDR1 as SGDLS and CDR2 as YYNGEE. V was clipped by 0 bases and J by 9 bases; unmatched bases: 10. The CDR3, as DNA: TGTGCCAGCAGCGTAGCTACAGGGACTAGCGGAGGGGCCCAGTACTTC. As protein: CASSVATGTSGGAQYF.

J is TRBJ2-5 and V is TRBV6-5; D unresolved. Germline V lookup: CDR1 MNHEY, CDR2 SVGAGI. Trimming cost V 6 bases and J 5 bases, with 16 bases left between them. The CDR3 length is 14 residues. The CDR3 coding sequence is TGTGCCAGCAGCTCGGTTTCGGCGTGGGAGACCCAGTACTTC. It encodes CASSSVSAWETQYF.

This chain joins TRBV6-4 and TRBJ2-7; 16 positions match TRBD2. The CDR3 extends over 17 amino acids. V lost 2 bases and J lost 6; bases outside the gene matches: 7. In germline, CDR1 is MRHNA, CDR2 SNTAGT. The DNA of the CDR3 is TGTGCCAGCAGTGACCGGGGACTAGCGGGAGGGCCGGGCGAGCAGTACTTC. Its protein product is CASSDRGLAGGPGEQYF.

The chain employs TRBV2 and TRBJ2-7; D may match TRBD1 or TRBD2 (5 bases each). V lost 7 bases, J lost 2 bases, and 15 bases lay in between. The V gene's germline CDR1 is SNHLY and CDR2 FYNNEI. The CDR3 is 14 amino acids. In nucleotides, the CDR3 is TGTGCCAGCAAGTGGGACGGGGTCACCTACGAGCAGTACTTC. Translating it yields CASKWDGVTYEQYF. Full variable domain (rest looked up from reference TRBV2 and TRBJ2-7): EPEVTQTPSHQVTQMGQEVILRCVPISNHLYFYWYRQILGQKVEFLVSFYNNEISEKSEIFDDQFSVERPDGSNFTLKIRSTKLEDSAMYFCASKWDGVTYEQYFGPGTRLTVT.

The J gene is TRBJ2-3, the V gene TRBV28, with D unclear. The V end lost 3 bases, the J end lost 2 bases, and 6 bases lay between the germline ends. The CDR3 is made up of 13 amino acids. Germline CDR1 and CDR2: MDHEN and SYDVKM. CDR3 in DNA: TGTGCCAGCAGTTTTGGGAACACAGATACGCAGTATTTT. Protein product: CASSFGNTDTQYF.

The chain is built from TRBV4-2 and TRBJ1-2; a possible D gene is TRBD1 (6 bases). Germline V gene lookup returns CDR1 LGHNA and CDR2 YNFKEQ. V lost 6 bases and J 2 bases, leaving 13 bases between the germline ends. CDR3 length: 14 residues. DNA for the CDR3: TGTGCCAGCAGTATAGGGGGGCAAAACTATGGCTACACCTTC. Translated: CASSIGGQNYGYTF.

The chain is built from TRBV7-8 and TRBJ1-3, with D possibly being TRBD1 (5 bases). The CDR3 runs 14 residues. CDR1 and CDR2 (germline): SGHVS, FQNEAQ. V was cut by 5 bases and J by 4 bases, with 12 bases left in between. The CDR3 here is CASSPRGVGNTIYF. The CDR3, as DNA: TGTGCCAGCAGCCCACGAGGGGTCGGAAACACCATATATTTT. The whole variable domain, remainder taken from reference TRBV7-8 and TRBJ1-3, is GAGVSQSPRYKVAKRGQDVALRCDPISGHVSLFWYQQALGQGPEFLTYFQNEAQLDKSGLPSDRFFAERPEGSVSTLKIQRTQQEDSAVYLCASSPRGVGNTIYFGEGSWLTVV.